The T cell receptor beta chain described here comes from a study of identical twins. Study results and caveats: Because invariant MAIT and iNKT cells could be present, zero-insertion analyses could be partly confounded. Weaker excess twin sharing was observed in beta out-of-frame sequences.

Template switching, a step in the protocol, added a universal primer site, and cDNA carried unique molecular identifiers. TCRdb itself ran the 5' RACE reads through MiXCR, one entry per CDR3 protein. Found here are a few hundred thousand distinct CDR3 sequences, roughly a tenth of them singletons; the top ten hold approximately 9.1%. Among all donors, each was a healthy Caucasian. This clonotype was counted a few times. The antigen remains unidentified. This CDR3 has 14 amino acids. Germline CDR1 is DFQATT and CDR2 is SNEGSKA (reference sequence). With V trimmed by 3 bases and J by 7 bases, 9 bases remained unmatched.

The chain uses TRBV20-1 and TRBJ2-3; TRBD1 aligns across 8 bases. The clonotype originates from a middle-aged man in good health. The sequencing sample was made of memory T cells sorted from blood. The CDR3 loop is CSASRAGGLNTQYF. CDR3 sequence (DNA): TGCAGTGCTAGCAGGGCAGGGGGCTTGAATACGCAGTATTTT.